The 9 T cell receptor beta chains given below trace back to one sample, sequenced in a study of T cell responses to AZD1222 COVID-19 vaccine. Clones were read by immunoSEQ multiplex PCR, and TCRdb kept only the in-frame ones, dropping some. The table lists 180,000 or so clones, roughly 90% of them singletons. Material: peripheral blood, obtained 28 days after the second AZD1222 dose. The source of these receptors is an adult who received the AZD1222 COVID-19 vaccine.

The rearrangement joins TRBV9 to TRBJ2-5; 8 nucleotides agree with TRBD2. The CDR3 runs to 17 residues. The J segment lost 1 base and the V segment lost 3 bases, leaving 11 bases of the junction unmatched. Germline values: CDR1 SGDLS, CDR2 YYNGEE. CDR3 protein: CASSASPWAGGQETQYF. The CDR3 bases are TGTGCCAGCAGCGCGAGCCCCTGGGCGGGGGGCCAAGAGACCCAGTACTTC.

The chain links TRBV2 to TRBJ2-3; D not certain. Germline loops: CDR1 SNHLY, CDR2 FYNNEI. CDR3 size: 14 residues. Deletions cut 4 bases from V and 4 bases from J, with 12 bases between. CDR3 region: CASSVVGSSDTQYF. The CDR3 DNA follows: TGTGCCAGCAGTGTTGTAGGGTCTTCAGATACGCAGTATTTT. Based on the CDR3 plus reference TRBV2 and TRBJ2-3, the full variable domain is EPEVTQTPSHQVTQMGQEVILRCVPISNHLYFYWYRQILGQKVEFLVSFYNNEISEKSEIFDDQFSVERPDGSNFTLKIRSTKLEDSAMYFCASSVVGSSDTQYFGPGTRLTVL.

The chain joins TRBV27 to TRBJ1-1; D remains unclear. Germline V gene data show CDR1 as MNHEY and CDR2 as SMNVEV (reference sequence). The V and J ends lost 8 bases and 4 bases respectively, with 8 bases between them. This CDR3 has 11 residues. This CDR3 is CASPLPTEAFF. CDR3 nucleotide sequence: TGTGCCAGCCCTTTGCCCACTGAAGCTTTCTTT.

The V and J genes are TRBV9 and TRBJ2-2; D might be TRBD2 (5 bases). Germline-derived CDR1 and CDR2 are SGDLS and YYNGEE. Trimming removed 4 bases from V and 3 bases from J, with 10 bases in between. CDR3 size: 14 residues. CDR3 protein: CASSPLRDTGELFF. For the CDR3, the DNA is TGTGCCAGCAGCCCCCTGAGGGACACCGGGGAGCTGTTTTTT.

The gene calls are TRBV6-4 and TRBJ1-1, with 9 bases aligning to TRBD1. Germline trimming cut 4 bases from V and 7 bases from J; bases unmatched to any gene: 4. The CDR3 loop spans 13 amino acids. Germline V gene sequence: CDR1 MRHNA, CDR2 SNTAGT. The CDR3 DNA reads as TGTGCCAGCAGTGCGGACAGGGGCCTTGAAGCTTTCTTT. Its translation: CASSADRGLEAFF.

The chain combines TRBV7-2 with TRBJ1-5, with D uncertain. The CDR3 length is 14 residues. V lost 1 base and J 1 base, leaving 5 bases between the germline ends. Per the germline V gene, CDR1 is SGHTA and CDR2 is FQGNSA. CDR3 DNA sequence: TGTGCCAGCAGCTTAGGAGTAAGCAATCAGCCCCAGCATTTT. It encodes CASSLGVSNQPQHF.

CDR3 nucleotides: TGTGCCAGCAGCGGGTTTGCCGGGACTTCGCGGGACGAGCAGTACTTC. Translating gives CASSGFAGTSRDEQYF. The V and J genes are TRBV7-2 and TRBJ2-7, with D possibly TRBD2 on 6 matching bases. In germline, CDR1 is SGHTA, CDR2 FQGNSA. This CDR3 is 16 amino acids long. V lost 5 bases, J lost 5 bases, and 22 bases lay in between.

The V call is TRBV19, the J call TRBJ1-1; D is possibly TRBD1 (5 bases). The V gene lost 4 bases and the J gene lost 0 bases, with 12 bases spanning the gap. Germline V gene data show CDR1 as LNHDA and CDR2 as SQIVND (reference sequence). The CDR3 sequence is 15 residues long. The DNA for the CDR3 is TGTGCCAGTAGTACTGCGGGACCCATGAACACTGAAGCTTTCTTT. It encodes CASSTAGPMNTEAFF.

The chain couples TRBV30 to TRBJ2-1, with 8 positions matching TRBD2. The CDR3 is 15 amino acids. V trimming: 0 bases; J trimming: 5 bases; junction bases outside the gene matches: 6. Germline V CDR1 and CDR2: GTSNPN, SVGIG (reference sequence). The CDR3: CAWSVGTSGHNEQFF. CDR3 sequence (DNA): TGTGCCTGGAGTGTTGGCACTAGCGGTCACAATGAGCAGTTCTTC.